What follows are 25 T cell receptor beta chains derived from one specimen sequenced in a study of T cell responses to AZD1222 COVID-19 vaccine. The method was immunoSEQ multiplex PCR; TCRdb's version includes in-frame clones alone and lacks a portion of them. Here the sample spans under 120,000 clones, roughly nine tenths being singletons. Sample: peripheral blood, taken 28 days after the second AZD1222 dose. These receptors were taken from an adult who received the AZD1222 COVID-19 vaccine.

The count of this clone is one. This CDR3 is also generated by other DNA sequences in the sample. The V gene is TRBV6-5, the J gene TRBJ1-5, with no clear D. The CDR3 spans 13 residues. V lost 0 bases and J 6 bases, leaving 6 bases between the germline ends. Germline CDR1 MNHEY, CDR2 SVGAGI. The chain's CDR3 is CASSYSRGQPQHF. The CDR3 DNA is TGTGCCAGCAGTTACTCGCGAGGTCAGCCCCAGCATTTT.

The J gene is TRBJ2-1, the V gene TRBV3-1 (or the pseudogene TRBV3-2); a weak D match, TRBD2 (7 bases). The CDR3 has 16 amino acids. The germline V and J ends were trimmed by 2 bases and 13 bases, with 24 bases remaining between them. Germline V CDR1 and CDR2: LGHDT, YNNKEL (reference sequence). CDR3 coding DNA: TGTGCCAGCAGCCAAAGGGGGTCGGGGGGTTGGTATGGACAGTTCTTC. This sequence encodes CASSQRGSGGWYGQFF.

The rearrangement joins TRBV2 to TRBJ2-7, with D possibly TRBD2 on 5 matching bases. The germline V gene encodes CDR1 SNHLY and CDR2 FYNNEI. This CDR3 has 16 amino acids. The V gene lost 6 bases and the J gene lost 1 base, with 19 bases spanning the gap. The CDR3 spells CASRLVYGTESYEQYF. CDR3 coding DNA: TGTGCCAGCAGACTAGTTTACGGCACAGAATCCTACGAGCAGTACTTC. The full variable domain, in which reference TRBV2 and TRBJ2-7 provide the parts outside the CDR3, is EPEVTQTPSHQVTQMGQEVILRCVPISNHLYFYWYRQILGQKVEFLVSFYNNEISEKSEIFDDQFSVERPDGSNFTLKIRSTKLEDSAMYFCASRLVYGTESYEQYFGPGTRLTVT.

The chain has TRBV7-8 and TRBJ1-5; perhaps TRBD1 as D (6 bases). This CDR3 spans 17 amino acids. V dropped 3 bases and J dropped 3 bases, with 18 bases sitting between them. The germline CDR1 and CDR2 sequences are SGHVS and FQNEAQ. CDR3 coding DNA: TGTGCCAGCAGCTTCGGGAGCTTAGGACAGATCAATCAGCCCCAGCATTTT. It specifies CASSFGSLGQINQPQHF.

The chain combines TRBV30 with TRBJ1-2, with unresolved D. The germline V gene encodes CDR1 GTSNPN and CDR2 SVGIG (reference sequence). CDR3 length: 16 residues. V lost 0 bases and J lost 2, with 16 bases in between. The CDR3 region is CAWSVLRSGGNYGYTF. In DNA, the CDR3 is TGTGCCTGGAGTGTACTAAGGTCGGGAGGGAACTATGGCTACACCTTC.

The rearrangement joins TRBV27 to TRBJ2-3, with 11 bases matching TRBD2. The J segment lost 3 bases and the V segment lost 4 bases, leaving 3 bases of the junction unmatched. The CDR3 totals 15 residues. Germline loops: CDR1 MNHEY, CDR2 SMNVEV (reference sequence). Written as DNA, the CDR3 is TGTGCCAGCAGTTATAGCGGGAGGGTGACAGATACGCAGTATTTT. Encoded protein: CASSYSGRVTDTQYF.

This chain's CDR3 is CSAVGTLGNTIYF. Here the CDR3 DNA reads TGCAGCGCGGTTGGGACGTTAGGAAACACCATATATTTT. The V and J genes are TRBV29-1 and TRBJ1-3, with D possibly being TRBD1 (5 bases). Trimming removed 7 bases at V and 4 bases at J, with 14 bases between. This CDR3 comprises 13 residues. Germline loops: CDR1 SQVTM, CDR2 ANQGSEA.

A single count supports this clone. This chain joins TRBV6-6 and TRBJ2-3; D possibly corresponds to TRBD2 (5 bases). V gave up 9 bases and J gave up 0 bases, with 10 bases separating them. Germline loops: CDR1 MNHNY, CDR2 SVGAGI (reference sequence). The CDR3 loop spans 13 amino acids. The CDR3 DNA reads TGTGCCAGTGAGGGAACTAGCACAGATACGCAGTATTTT. This translates into CASEGTSTDTQYF.

This clone was counted once. This sequence joins TRBV11-1 and TRBJ2-1; D ambiguous. With 4 bases removed from V and 6 bases from J, the gap between germline ends came to 16 bases. This CDR3 is 15 amino acids long. Germline V gene lookup returns CDR1 SGHAT and CDR2 FQDESV (reference sequence). This CDR3 is CASSSTVDRTNEQFF. The CDR3 bases are TGTGCCAGCAGCTCGACGGTGGATAGGACCAATGAGCAGTTCTTC.

V and J are TRBV7-8 and TRBJ2-7; 12 bases align to TRBD2. The CDR3 is made up of 18 amino acids. J gave up 1 base and V 2 bases, and 9 bases lay outside the gene matches. Germline V gene lookup returns CDR1 SGHVS and CDR2 FQNEAQ. The chain's CDR3 is CASSLISLAGGPSYEQYF. In DNA, the CDR3 is TGTGCCAGCAGCTTAATAAGCCTAGCGGGAGGGCCGTCCTACGAGCAGTACTTC.

CDR3 DNA: TGTGCCAGCAGCGGATTCCTAGCGGGAGGGCCCGCCGGGGAGCTGTTTTTT. Protein product: CASSGFLAGGPAGELFF. The rearrangement links TRBV7-6 to TRBJ2-2; 12 bases agree with TRBD2. The CDR3 loop spans 17 amino acids. CDR1 is SGHVS and CDR2 is FNYEAQ in the germline V gene. Trimming at V came to 5 bases and at J to 6 bases, leaving 10 bases not matched to a gene.

DNA for the CDR3: TGCAGTGCTAGTCGAATAGGAGATTATAATTCACCCCTCCACTTT. Translating it yields CSASRIGDYNSPLHF. J is TRBJ1-6 and V is TRBV20-1; D not certain. The CDR3 runs to 15 residues. V lost 3 bases and J lost 4, with 13 bases in between. The germline V gene encodes CDR1 DFQATT and CDR2 SNEGSKA (reference sequence).

The J gene is TRBJ2-7, the V gene TRBV7-2, with 11 bases that match TRBD2. The CDR3 contains 18 residues. Germline V CDR1 and CDR2: SGHTA, FQGNSA. V dropped 4 bases and J dropped 0; count of bases not matched to a gene: 11. CDR3 bases: TGTGCCAGCAGCTCCACCGGGACTAGCGGCCTAAGCTCCTACGAGCAGTACTTC. It encodes CASSSTGTSGLSSYEQYF.

The chain uses TRBV30 and TRBJ1-4; no clear D. The CDR3 contains 13 residues. V lost 7 bases, J lost 9 bases, and 18 bases lay in between. Germline loops: CDR1 GTSNPN, CDR2 SVGIG (reference sequence). The CDR3, as DNA: TGTGCCTTTGGGCGTCCTCAATTGAAAAAACTGTTTTTT. It is translated as CAFGRPQLKKLFF.

CDR3 nucleotide sequence: TGTGCCAGCAGCTCCGGAGGGGGCTACACCTTC. Amino acid sequence: CASSSGGGYTF. The chain employs TRBV7-6 and TRBJ1-2; D unresolved. This CDR3 has 11 residues. Germline CDR1 reads SGHVS; CDR2 reads FNYEAQ. The ends were cut back, 4 bases at V and 8 bases at J, with 8 bases in the middle.

V usage is TRBV9 and J usage is TRBJ2-3, with TRBD2 identical over 7 bases. This CDR3 is 18 amino acids long. From germline, CDR1 is SGDLS and CDR2 YYNGEE. J was trimmed by 3 bases and V by 4 bases; bases with no gene match: 17. The CDR3, as DNA: TGTGCCAGCAGCACTCGTCCGGGACTATCGGCTATAACAGATACGCAGTATTTT. Translating gives CASSTRPGLSAITDTQYF.

The rearrangement uses TRBV6-5 and TRBJ2-7; TRBD1 aligns across 8 bases. J lost 5 bases, V lost 6 bases, and 6 bases had no gene match. The germline CDR1 and CDR2 sequences are MNHEY and SVGAGI. The CDR3 consists of 13 residues. CDR3 loop: CASSLGTGDEQYF. CDR3 bases: TGTGCCAGCAGCCTCGGGACAGGAGACGAGCAGTACTTC.

This chain uses TRBV10-1 with TRBJ2-1; no firm D call. CDR3 length: 14 amino acids. Germline values: CDR1 WNHNN, CDR2 SYGVQD (reference sequence). V gave up 5 bases and J gave up 0 bases, with 8 bases separating them. This CDR3 is CASSPMSSYNEQFF. As DNA, the CDR3 is TGCGCCAGCAGTCCCATGAGCTCCTACAATGAGCAGTTCTTC.

This chain uses TRBV6-5 with TRBJ1-1, with D perhaps matching TRBD1 (6 bases). This CDR3 region has 15 residues. CDR1 is MNHEY and CDR2 is SVGAGI in the germline V gene. The V end was cut by 6 bases, the J end by 5 bases, with 19 bases between. In DNA, the CDR3 is TGTGCCAGCAGGATGGGGGGCAAAGGAACAACTGAAGCTTTCTTT. Translating it yields CASRMGGKGTTEAFF.

The chain uses TRBV5-1 and TRBJ2-3, with 11 bases identical to TRBD2. Germline-derived CDR1 and CDR2 are SGHRS and YFSETQ. This CDR3 is 16 amino acids long. The V gene end was trimmed by 4 bases and the J gene end by 2 bases; junction bases not matched to a gene: 6. CDR3 DNA: TGCGCCAGCAGCGAGGGGACTAGCGGACACACAGATACGCAGTATTTT. Translation gives CASSEGTSGHTDTQYF.

This chain links TRBV5-5 with TRBJ1-2; D gene unclear. Germline CDR1 SGHKS, CDR2 YYEKEE (reference sequence). The CDR3 contains 12 residues. Trimming took off 4 bases at V and 7 bases at J, with 11 bases between the two ends. For the CDR3, the DNA is TGTGCCAGCAGCCCCCTACGGGGTGGCTACACCTTC. Translated: CASSPLRGGYTF.

The chain couples TRBV7-2 to TRBJ2-4; tentative D call: TRBD1 (6 bases). CDR1 is SGHTA, CDR2 FQGNSA, per germline. V gave up 4 bases and J gave up 4 bases, with 11 bases separating them. The CDR3 is 14 residues long. The CDR3 DNA sequence: TGTGCCAGCAGCTACCCAGGGGCTAAAAACATTCAGTACTTC. Translation gives CASSYPGAKNIQYF.

V and J are TRBV7-2 and TRBJ1-1; D is unclear. CDR3 length equals 14 residues. The germline gives CDR1 SGHTA, CDR2 FQGNSA. V gave up 5 bases and J gave up 4 bases, with 14 bases separating them. CDR3 nucleotides: TGTGCCAGCAGCCGCTCGGTCAGCGGCACTGAAGCTTTCTTT. It specifies CASSRSVSGTEAFF.

The table lists this clone with a count of one. The chain uses TRBV20-1 and TRBJ2-7, with D unresolved. Germline CDR1 and CDR2: DFQATT and SNEGSKA (reference sequence). This CDR3 has 11 residues. With 6 bases removed from V and 7 bases from J, the gap between germline ends came to 13 bases. The CDR3 protein is CSAIENREQYF. Here the CDR3 DNA reads TGCAGTGCGATAGAGAATAGGGAGCAGTACTTC.

The CDR3 coding sequence is TGTGCCAGCAGCCTAGGACAGGCCTGGAACACCATATATTTT. The encoded protein is CASSLGQAWNTIYF. This chain links TRBV7-2 with TRBJ1-3; 7 bases are shared with TRBD1. Germline lookup yields CDR1 SGHTA and CDR2 FQGNSA. The V gene end was trimmed by 5 bases and the J gene end by 7 bases; junction bases not matched to a gene: 8. The CDR3 consists of 14 residues.